Shown below are 10 T cell receptor beta chains from a single sample sequenced in a study of human T cells and chemical hapten exposure. Someone pulled total RNA out of unfractionated whole blood. TCRdb ran MiXCR on the 5' RACE reads and lists one entry per CDR3 protein. The table has roughly 110,000 distinct CDR3 sequences, approximately 20% seen once. These receptors all come from a human donor in good health.

The V and J genes are TRBV7-9 and TRBJ1-5; D remains unclear. This CDR3 is 13 amino acids long. CDR1 and CDR2 (germline): SEHNR, FQNEAQ (reference sequence). V gave up 5 bases and J gave up 2 bases, with 7 bases separating them. CDR3 amino acids: CASSPGGNQPQHF. The CDR3 DNA reads TGTGCCAGCAGCCCCGGCGGCAATCAGCCCCAGCATTTT.

Only a few counts were recorded for this clonotype. The chain carries TRBV6-2 or TRBV6-3 and TRBJ2-1; D not certain. Germline loops: CDR1 MNHEY, CDR2 SVGEGT. The ends were cut back, 8 bases at V and 3 bases at J, with 14 bases in the middle. This CDR3 region has 14 residues. The CDR3 sequence: CASSRGVDYNEQFF. Here the CDR3 DNA reads TGTGCCAGCTCTCGTGGAGTAGACTACAATGAGCAGTTCTTC.

This chain uses TRBV9 with TRBJ2-5; 10 bases align to TRBD2. The germline CDR1 and CDR2 sequences are SGDLS and YYNGEE. V gave up 0 bases and J gave up 4 bases; unmatched junction bases: 6. This CDR3 is 16 amino acids long. CDR3: CASSVAAGGATETQYF. The CDR3, as DNA: TGTGCCAGCAGCGTAGCAGCGGGAGGGGCGACAGAGACCCAGTACTTC.

This clonotype occurred a few times. The chain has TRBV7-2 and TRBJ2-3, with 10 bases that match TRBD2. The CDR3 has 16 residues. CDR1 SGHTA and CDR2 FQGNSA come from the germline V gene. V shed 5 bases and J 11 bases; nucleotides not matched to a gene: 16. The CDR3 region has the DNA TGTGCCAGCAGCCACGCTGGGGGGACTAGCGTCGGGGAGCAGTATTTT. Translated, it gives CASSHAGGTSVGEQYF.

This clonotype was detected a few times. The gene calls are TRBV7-8 and TRBJ1-3, with D unclear. Germline V gives CDR1 SGHVS, CDR2 FQNEAQ. V was shortened by 6 bases and J by 0 bases, with 6 bases between the two germline ends. The CDR3 totals 13 residues. The CDR3 DNA follows: TGTGCCAGCAGTCCAAGCTCTGGAAACACCATATATTTT. It specifies CASSPSSGNTIYF.

The J gene is TRBJ2-7, the V gene TRBV5-6, with D tentatively TRBD1 (6 bases). V lost 0 bases to trimming and J lost 3 bases, with 16 bases between them. Germline-derived CDR1 and CDR2 are SGHDT and YYEEEE. There are 16 residues in the CDR3. The CDR3 reads CASSLGSRTAIYEQYF. In DNA form, the CDR3 reads TGTGCCAGCAGCTTGGGTTCGAGGACAGCGATCTACGAGCAGTACTTC.

A few counts support this clonotype. V usage is TRBV5-4 and J usage is TRBJ2-1; D unclear. The CDR3 length is 14 residues. Germline lookup yields CDR1 SGHNT and CDR2 YYREEE (reference sequence). The V end lost 5 bases, the J end lost 8 bases, and 17 bases lay between the germline ends. For the CDR3, the DNA is TGTGCCAGCAGGGTTTTCGGTCGGGCGTATGAGCAGTTCTTC. Encoded protein: CASRVFGRAYEQFF.

In this sample, this clonotype turned up a few times. V and J are TRBV3-1 and TRBJ1-4; D uncertain. The CDR3 has 16 amino acids. Germline values: CDR1 LGHDT, CDR2 YNNKEL (reference sequence). Trimming left V 0 bases short and J 5 bases short, with 13 bases between. Here the CDR3 DNA reads TGTGCCAGCAGCCAAGACGCAGGATCTACAAATGAAAAACTGTTTTTT. Translated: CASSQDAGSTNEKLFF.

The rearrangement links TRBV13 to TRBJ2-7; 16 nucleotides match TRBD2. CDR1 and CDR2 from the germline V gene are PRHDT and FYEKMQ (reference sequence). V lost 5 bases, J lost 6 bases, and 10 bases stayed unmatched. CDR3 size: 17 residues. The DNA for the CDR3 is TGTGCCAGCAGCCAGGGACTAGCGGGAGGGCCAGGTTCCGAGCAGTACTTC. Encoded protein: CASSQGLAGGPGSEQYF. Combining the CDR3 with reference TRBV13 and TRBJ2-7 gives the whole variable domain AAGVIQSPRHLIKEKRETATLKCYPIPRHDTVYWYQQGPGQDPQFLISFYEKMQSDKGSIPDRFSAQQFSDYHSELNMSSLELGDSALYFCASSQGLAGGPGSEQYFGPGTRLTVT.

This CDR3 reads CASSQVSGQQFF. The CDR3 DNA follows: TGTGCCAGCAGCCAAGTTAGCGGGCAACAGTTCTTC. V and J are TRBV14 and TRBJ2-1; 7 bases fit TRBD2. Germline V CDR1 and CDR2: SGHDN, FVKESK. The CDR3 covers 12 residues. V lost 1 base, J lost 13 bases, and 4 bases stayed unmatched. The complete variable domain, with remaining parts taken from reference TRBV14 and TRBJ2-1, reads EAGVTQFPSHSVIEKGQTVTLRCDPISGHDNLYWYRRVMGKEIKFLLHFVKESKQDESGMPNNRFLAERTGGTYSTLKVQPAELEDSGVYFCASSQVSGQQFFGPGTRLTVL.